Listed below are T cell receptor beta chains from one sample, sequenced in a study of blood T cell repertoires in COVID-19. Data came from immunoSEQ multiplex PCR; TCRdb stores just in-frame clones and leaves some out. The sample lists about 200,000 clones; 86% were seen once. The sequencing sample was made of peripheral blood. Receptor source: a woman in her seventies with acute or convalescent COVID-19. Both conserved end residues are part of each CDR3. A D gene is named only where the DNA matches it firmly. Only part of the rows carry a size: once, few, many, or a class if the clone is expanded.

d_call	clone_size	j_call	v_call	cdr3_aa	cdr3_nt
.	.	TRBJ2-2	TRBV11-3	CASSLGQNTGELFF	TGTGCCAGCAGCTTAGGTCAAAACACCGGGGAGCTGTTTTTT
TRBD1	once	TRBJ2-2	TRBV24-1	CATSVGTGKGANTGELFF	TGTGCCACCAGTGTTGGGACAGGGAAAGGTGCGAACACCGGGGAGCTGTTTTTT
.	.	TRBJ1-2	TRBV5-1	CASSSGAGDGYTF	TGCGCCAGCAGCTCCGGGGCAGGGGATGGCTACACCTTC
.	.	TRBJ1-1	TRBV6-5	CASRDPVRGAFF	TGTGCCAGCAGGGACCCGGTTAGGGGCGCTTTCTTT
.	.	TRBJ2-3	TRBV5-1	CASSWIQGPDTQYF	TGCGCCAGCAGCTGGATACAGGGACCAGATACGCAGTATTTT
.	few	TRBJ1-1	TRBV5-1	CASSLWQAVPNTEAFF	TGCGCCAGCAGCTTGTGGCAGGCCGTACCAAACACTGAAGCTTTCTTT
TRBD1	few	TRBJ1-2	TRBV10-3	CAIRRPGQGFYGYTF	TGTGCCATCAGGAGACCGGGACAGGGGTTCTATGGCTACACCTTC
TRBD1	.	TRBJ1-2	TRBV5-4	CASSTKQGSYGYTF	TGTGCCAGCAGCACCAAACAGGGGAGCTATGGCTACACCTTC
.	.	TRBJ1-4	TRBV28	CASSSLITNEKLFF	TGTGCCAGCAGTTCACTAATAACTAATGAAAAACTGTTTTTT
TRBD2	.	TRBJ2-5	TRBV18	CASSPPLGRDDRETQYF	TGTGCCAGCTCACCACCGCTAGGGAGGGATGACCGAGAGACCCAGTACTTC
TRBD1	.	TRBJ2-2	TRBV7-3	CASGTVGELFF	TGTGCCAGCGGGACAGTCGGGGAGCTGTTTTTT
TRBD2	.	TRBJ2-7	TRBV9	CASSVAGGREQYF	TGTGCCAGCAGCGTAGCGGGGGGGCGCGAGCAGTACTTC
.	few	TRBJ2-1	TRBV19	CASSSRVGPYNEQFF	TGTGCCAGTAGTTCTCGGGTCGGCCCCTACAATGAGCAGTTCTTC
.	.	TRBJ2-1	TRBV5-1	CASSPGGSAQNEQFF	TGCGCCAGCAGCCCCGGAGGTAGCGCGCAAAATGAGCAGTTCTTC
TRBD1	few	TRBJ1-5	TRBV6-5	CASRQGVNSNQPQHF	TGTGCCAGCAGACAGGGGGTTAATAGCAATCAGCCCCAGCATTTT
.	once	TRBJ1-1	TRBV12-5	CASALIGGVTEAFF	TGTGCTAGTGCCCTAATAGGAGGGGTCACTGAAGCTTTCTTT
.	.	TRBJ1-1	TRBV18	CASSSRQINMNTEAFF	TGTGCCAGCTCATCTCGACAGATAAACATGAACACTGAAGCTTTCTTT
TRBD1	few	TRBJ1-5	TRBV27	CASSLGQGGFQPQHF	TGTGCCAGCAGCCTCGGACAGGGGGGCTTTCAGCCCCAGCATTTT
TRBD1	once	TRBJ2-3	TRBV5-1	CASCSGGADTDTQYF	TGCGCCAGCTGCTCAGGGGGCGCGGACACAGATACGCAGTATTTT
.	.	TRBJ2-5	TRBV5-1	CASSFGQLQETQYF	TGCGCCAGCAGCTTTGGACAGCTCCAAGAGACCCAGTACTTC
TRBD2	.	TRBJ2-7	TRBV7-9	CASSLEGLAGREQYF	TGTGCCAGCAGCTTAGAAGGACTAGCGGGAAGAGAGCAGTACTTC
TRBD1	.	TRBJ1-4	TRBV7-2	CASSLVQGVGEKLFF	TGTGCCAGCAGCTTAGTTCAGGGGGTGGGTGAAAAACTGTTTTTT
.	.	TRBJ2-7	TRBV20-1	CSAQRGEQYF	TGCAGTGCTCAAAGAGGCGAGCAGTACTTC
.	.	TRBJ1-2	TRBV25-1	CASSGLQGYTF	TGTGCCAGCAGTGGACTGCAGGGCTACACCTTC
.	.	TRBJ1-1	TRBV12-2	CASRYRGRPEAFF	TGTGCAAGTCGCTACAGGGGGCGGCCTGAAGCTTTCTTT